The rows below give T cell receptor beta chains drawn from one sample of a study of technical replicates of blood from several donors. TCRdb's table, derived via immunoSEQ multiplex PCR, lists solely in-frame clones and lacks some. The sample holds about 97,000 clones; around 96% are singletons and the top ten take approximately 0.2%. The sample comprised T cells isolated from PBMCs. These receptors came from a human donor in good health. Each CDR3 is given with its conserved first and last residue. Fields, in order: D gene, V gene, clone size, CDR3 length, J gene, CDR3 protein, CDR3 DNA. A D gene is named only where the DNA matches it firmly. Only some rows state a clone size, as once, few, many or a class for expanded clones.

D gene: TRBD1
V gene: TRBV9
clone size: .
CDR3 length: 17
J gene: TRBJ1-2
CDR3 protein: CASSKTGGQSTFYGYTF
CDR3 DNA: TGTGCCAGCAGCAAGACAGGGGGCCAGTCGACCTTCTATGGCTACACCTTC

D gene: TRBD2
V gene: TRBV10-2
clone size: .
CDR3 length: 13
J gene: TRBJ2-2
CDR3 protein: CATRTSGPGELFF
CDR3 DNA: TGCGCCACCAGGACTAGCGGGCCCGGGGAGCTGTTTTTT

D gene: .
V gene: TRBV7-3
clone size: .
CDR3 length: 13
J gene: TRBJ1-2
CDR3 protein: CASSPFGESGYTF
CDR3 DNA: TGTGCCAGCAGCCCGTTTGGGGAGTCTGGCTACACCTTC

D gene: .
V gene: TRBV5-1
clone size: .
CDR3 length: 13
J gene: TRBJ1-5
CDR3 protein: CASRVTPDQPQHF
CDR3 DNA: TGCGCCAGCAGGGTGACACCAGATCAGCCCCAGCATTTT

D gene: TRBD2
V gene: TRBV7-3
clone size: .
CDR3 length: 14
J gene: TRBJ2-1
CDR3 protein: CASSSAGAGGEQFF
CDR3 DNA: TGTGCCAGCAGCTCAGCGGGAGCTGGTGGTGAGCAGTTCTTC

D gene: TRBD2
V gene: TRBV18
clone size: .
CDR3 length: 15
J gene: TRBJ2-7
CDR3 protein: CASSQSGLAGVEQYF
CDR3 DNA: TGTGCCAGCTCACAATCGGGACTAGCGGGAGTCGAGCAGTACTTC

D gene: .
V gene: TRBV13
clone size: .
CDR3 length: 12
J gene: TRBJ2-5
CDR3 protein: CASSLARETQYF
CDR3 DNA: TGTGCCAGCAGCTTAGCACGGGAGACCCAGTACTTC

D gene: .
V gene: TRBV7-2
clone size: .
CDR3 length: 16
J gene: TRBJ2-7
CDR3 protein: CASSLAHSGSSYEQYF
CDR3 DNA: TGTGCCAGCAGCTTGGCCCACTCCGGGAGCTCCTACGAGCAGTACTTC

D gene: .
V gene: TRBV5-1
clone size: .
CDR3 length: 15
J gene: TRBJ1-6
CDR3 protein: CASSLEGRNNSPLHF
CDR3 DNA: TGCGCCAGCAGCTTGGAGGGGAGGAATAATTCACCCCTCCACTTT

D gene: .
V gene: TRBV29-1
clone size: .
CDR3 length: 10
J gene: TRBJ1-1
CDR3 protein: CSEGSTEAFF
CDR3 DNA: TGCAGCGAAGGGAGCACTGAAGCTTTCTTT

D gene: TRBD1
V gene: TRBV4-2
clone size: .
CDR3 length: 18
J gene: TRBJ2-7
CDR3 protein: CASSQDYYGQGSSYEQYF
CDR3 DNA: TGTGCCAGCAGCCAAGATTATTATGGACAGGGGAGCTCCTACGAGCAGTACTTC

D gene: .
V gene: TRBV5-1
clone size: .
CDR3 length: 15
J gene: TRBJ1-5
CDR3 protein: CASSLAGGGDQPQHF
CDR3 DNA: TGCGCCAGCAGCTTGGCGGGGGGTGGGGATCAGCCCCAGCATTTT

D gene: .
V gene: TRBV29-1
clone size: few
CDR3 length: 12
J gene: TRBJ2-1
CDR3 protein: CSARTDYNEQFF
CDR3 DNA: TGCAGCGCCCGGACAGACTACAATGAGCAGTTCTTC

D gene: .
V gene: TRBV14
clone size: .
CDR3 length: 12
J gene: TRBJ1-1
CDR3 protein: CASSEENTEAFF
CDR3 DNA: TGTGCCAGCAGCGAGGAGAACACTGAAGCTTTCTTT

D gene: TRBD2
V gene: TRBV7-6
clone size: once
CDR3 length: 14
J gene: TRBJ2-7
CDR3 protein: CASSTSGRPYEQYF
CDR3 DNA: TGTGCCAGCAGCACTAGCGGGAGACCCTACGAGCAGTACTTC

D gene: TRBD2
V gene: TRBV6-5
clone size: .
CDR3 length: 15
J gene: TRBJ2-2
CDR3 protein: CASRRSPRGAGELFF
CDR3 DNA: TGTGCCAGCAGGAGGTCCCCTCGGGGGGCCGGGGAGCTGTTTTTT

D gene: .
V gene: TRBV5-1
clone size: .
CDR3 length: 15
J gene: TRBJ1-1
CDR3 protein: CASTDPGGGNTEAFF
CDR3 DNA: TGCGCCAGCACCGACCCCGGGGGGGGGAACACTGAAGCTTTCTTT

D gene: .
V gene: TRBV5-6
clone size: once
CDR3 length: 19
J gene: TRBJ2-7
CDR3 protein: CASSLMGTSNPGWSYEQYF
CDR3 DNA: TGTGCCAGCAGCTTAATGGGGACTTCAAATCCTGGTTGGTCCTACGAGCAGTACTTC

D gene: .
V gene: TRBV19
clone size: .
CDR3 length: 12
J gene: TRBJ2-3
CDR3 protein: CASARGRDTQYF
CDR3 DNA: TGTGCCAGTGCCAGGGGTCGGGATACGCAGTATTTT

D gene: .
V gene: TRBV6-6
clone size: .
CDR3 length: 14
J gene: TRBJ1-4
CDR3 protein: CASSDRTTAEKLFF
CDR3 DNA: TGTGCCAGCAGTGACCGAACGACAGCTGAAAAACTGTTTTTT

D gene: .
V gene: TRBV12-5
clone size: .
CDR3 length: 17
J gene: TRBJ2-3
CDR3 protein: CASGARLGGFGTDTQYF
CDR3 DNA: TGTGCTAGTGGTGCCCGACTAGGAGGGTTCGGCACAGATACGCAGTATTTT

D gene: .
V gene: TRBV5-1
clone size: .
CDR3 length: 12
J gene: TRBJ2-1
CDR3 protein: CASSLGPNEQFF
CDR3 DNA: TGCGCCAGCAGCTTGGGGCCTAATGAGCAGTTCTTC

D gene: TRBD1
V gene: TRBV5-4
clone size: .
CDR3 length: 13
J gene: TRBJ2-5
CDR3 protein: CASSPTGEKTQYF
CDR3 DNA: TGTGCCAGCAGCCCCACAGGGGAGAAGACCCAGTACTTC

D gene: .
V gene: TRBV5-1
clone size: .
CDR3 length: 14
J gene: TRBJ1-4
CDR3 protein: CASSFQGRDEKLFF
CDR3 DNA: TGCGCCAGCAGCTTCCAGGGGAGGGATGAAAAACTGTTTTTT

D gene: TRBD2
V gene: TRBV4-1
clone size: .
CDR3 length: 17
J gene: TRBJ2-1
CDR3 protein: CASSQDTAGAPYNEQFF
CDR3 DNA: TGCGCCAGCAGCCAAGATACAGCGGGAGCCCCCTACAATGAGCAGTTCTTC

D gene: TRBD1
V gene: TRBV7-8
clone size: .
CDR3 length: 16
J gene: TRBJ1-1
CDR3 protein: CASSTRQGLGNTEAFF
CDR3 DNA: TGTGCCAGCAGCACCAGACAGGGATTGGGGAACACTGAAGCTTTCTTT

D gene: TRBD1
V gene: TRBV10-3
clone size: .
CDR3 length: 15
J gene: TRBJ2-2
CDR3 protein: CAISRDSANTGELFF
CDR3 DNA: TGTGCCATCAGTCGGGACAGCGCGAACACCGGGGAGCTGTTTTTT

D gene: TRBD2
V gene: TRBV28
clone size: .
CDR3 length: 18
J gene: TRBJ2-7
CDR3 protein: CASSLKLAGANAGSEQYF
CDR3 DNA: TGTGCCAGCAGTTTAAAATTGGCGGGAGCCAACGCCGGGTCCGAGCAGTACTTC

D gene: .
V gene: TRBV2
clone size: .
CDR3 length: 10
J gene: TRBJ1-6
CDR3 protein: CAMGPSPLHF
CDR3 DNA: TGTGCCATGGGGCCTTCCCCCCTCCACTTT

D gene: TRBD1
V gene: TRBV13
clone size: .
CDR3 length: 15
J gene: TRBJ2-4
CDR3 protein: CASSLDRGTKNIQYF
CDR3 DNA: TGTGCCAGCAGCTTGGACAGGGGGACCAAAAACATTCAGTACTTC

D gene: .
V gene: TRBV2
clone size: .
CDR3 length: 14
J gene: TRBJ1-2
CDR3 protein: CASTLDTSFGGYTF
CDR3 DNA: TGTGCCAGCACCCTGGACACTTCTTTCGGTGGCTACACCTTC

D gene: .
V gene: TRBV2
clone size: .
CDR3 length: 15
J gene: TRBJ2-3
CDR3 protein: CASIRYRENTDTQYF
CDR3 DNA: TGTGCCAGCATCCGATACAGGGAGAACACAGATACGCAGTATTTT

D gene: TRBD2
V gene: TRBV5-1
clone size: once
CDR3 length: 15
J gene: TRBJ2-1
CDR3 protein: CASSPGGRSDNEQFF
CDR3 DNA: TGCGCCAGCAGCCCGGGGGGGCGGTCCGACAATGAGCAGTTCTTC

D gene: TRBD1
V gene: TRBV5-1
clone size: .
CDR3 length: 18
J gene: TRBJ2-2
CDR3 protein: CASSWTNPGQGATGELFF
CDR3 DNA: TGCGCCAGCAGCTGGACGAACCCGGGACAGGGGGCAACCGGGGAGCTGTTTTTT

D gene: TRBD1
V gene: TRBV30
clone size: .
CDR3 length: 14
J gene: TRBJ1-2
CDR3 protein: CASNRDSRNYGYTF
CDR3 DNA: TGTGCCTCAAACCGGGACAGCCGTAACTATGGCTACACCTTC

D gene: TRBD1
V gene: TRBV6-5
clone size: .
CDR3 length: 15
J gene: TRBJ1-5
CDR3 protein: CASKGQGAGNQPQHF
CDR3 DNA: TGTGCCAGCAAGGGACAGGGGGCGGGAAATCAGCCCCAGCATTTT

D gene: TRBD1
V gene: TRBV5-4
clone size: .
CDR3 length: 15
J gene: TRBJ2-1
CDR3 protein: CASSPTTGSYNEQFF
CDR3 DNA: TGTGCCAGCAGCCCAACGACAGGGTCCTACAATGAGCAGTTCTTC

D gene: TRBD2
V gene: TRBV9
clone size: .
CDR3 length: 16
J gene: TRBJ2-1
CDR3 protein: CASSAGGGISYNEQFF
CDR3 DNA: TGTGCCAGCAGCGCCGGCGGGGGAATCTCCTACAATGAGCAGTTCTTC

D gene: .
V gene: TRBV7-9
clone size: .
CDR3 length: 10
J gene: TRBJ2-5
CDR3 protein: CATDQETQYF
CDR3 DNA: TGTGCCACCGACCAAGAGACCCAGTACTTC

D gene: .
V gene: TRBV6-4
clone size: .
CDR3 length: 14
J gene: TRBJ2-7
CDR3 protein: CASRPSEESHEQYF
CDR3 DNA: TGTGCCAGCAGACCTAGCGAGGAGAGCCACGAGCAGTACTTC

D gene: .
V gene: TRBV9
clone size: .
CDR3 length: 14
J gene: TRBJ2-1
CDR3 protein: CASGEALSYNEQFF
CDR3 DNA: TGTGCATCGGGGGAAGCGTTATCCTACAATGAGCAGTTCTTC

D gene: TRBD1
V gene: TRBV19
clone size: .
CDR3 length: 16
J gene: TRBJ1-4
CDR3 protein: CASRKLNRDSREKLFF
CDR3 DNA: TGTGCCAGTAGGAAACTAAACCGGGACAGCCGAGAAAAACTGTTTTTT

D gene: .
V gene: TRBV9
clone size: .
CDR3 length: 13
J gene: TRBJ1-5
CDR3 protein: CASSVVETSAQHF
CDR3 DNA: TGTGCCAGCAGCGTAGTTGAGACTTCGGCCCAGCATTTT

D gene: .
V gene: TRBV25-1
clone size: .
CDR3 length: 15
J gene: TRBJ1-3
CDR3 protein: CASSEWGVGGNTIYF
CDR3 DNA: TGTGCCAGCAGTGAATGGGGGGTTGGCGGAAACACCATATATTTT

D gene: TRBD2
V gene: TRBV7-2
clone size: .
CDR3 length: 16
J gene: TRBJ2-2
CDR3 protein: CASSGTSGMVTGELFF
CDR3 DNA: TGTGCCAGCAGTGGGACTAGCGGGATGGTAACCGGGGAGCTGTTTTTT